The T cell receptor beta chain under discussion was sequenced for a study of Ad26.COV2.S vaccination and SARS-CoV-2 variants. Regarding the study as a whole: Post-vaccination breadth of spike-specific CD8+ and CD4+ T cell responses was reportedly substantial.

A remark on this clone: Its antigen remains unknown.

J gave up 0 bases and V 0 bases, and 2 bases lay outside the gene matches. The CDR3 is made up of 17 amino acids. Germline loops: CDR1 SGHVS, CDR2 FNYEAQ. The treatment is: roughly 18 received Ad26.COV2.S at low or high dose, single or two shots; about 5 received placebo; per-sample allocation not given. Sampling took place 63 days after the first vaccine or placebo injection. In Boston, the donor was an adult between 18-55 years of age. Assay: immunoSEQ multiplex PCR; the TCRdb copy retains only in-frame clones and omits some. Here the sample spans 400,000 to 450,000 clones, around 90% being singletons.

The clonotype was recovered from a person aged 18-65 years who received the Ad26.COV2.S COVID-19 vaccine or a placebo. Specimen: peripheral blood, collected in a trial of Ad26.COV2.S vaccine versus placebo. The chain links TRBV7-6 to TRBJ2-7, with TRBD2 matching over 13 bases. The CDR3 bases are TGTGCCAGCAGCTTAGCCGGGACTAGCGGGACCTCCTACGAGCAGTACTTC. It translates to CASSLAGTSGTSYEQYF.